These 17 T cell receptor beta chains share one sample of origin, sequenced in a study of shared clonotypes between healthy human individuals. The repertoire was sequenced with immunoSEQ multiplex PCR; TCRdb's copy has only in-frame clones and lacks some. Of nearly 750,000 clones listed, just under 75% were seen once; the top ten hold under 2%. Sequences were obtained from memory CD4+ T cells sorted from blood. Subset indicated: CD45RA-negative fraction. The receptors were sampled from a woman in her 30s in good health.

Comments on this clone: Other DNA sequences in this sample translate to the same CDR3. The genes are TRBV30 and TRBJ2-2; no clear D. Trimming cost V 4 bases and J 4 bases, with 7 bases left between them. The CDR3 has 12 residues. Germline CDR1 reads GTSNPN; CDR2 reads SVGIG (reference sequence). The CDR3 coding sequence is TGTGCCTGGAACGGCCTCACCGGGGAGCTGTTTTTT. It codes for CAWNGLTGELFF.

The chain has TRBV15 and TRBJ2-1; D unclear. Germline V gene sequence: CDR1 LNHNV, CDR2 YYDKDF (reference sequence). The CDR3 totals 14 residues. Trimming removed 0 bases at V and 3 bases at J, with 6 bases between. In DNA, the CDR3 is TGTGCCACCAGCAGAGATAAGGACTACAATGAGCAGTTCTTC. Its translation: CATSRDKDYNEQFF. The whole variable domain, remainder taken from reference TRBV15 and TRBJ2-1, is DAMVIQNPRYQVTQFGKPVTLSCSQTLNHNVMYWYQQKSSQAPKLLFHYYDKDFNNEADTPDNFQSRRPNTSFCFLDIRSPGLGDTAMYLCATSRDKDYNEQFFGPGTRLTVL.

Details on this clone: Different DNA sequences within this sample yield the same CDR3. The chain links TRBV30 to TRBJ1-1, with D unclear. V dropped 2 bases and J dropped 8 bases, with 6 bases sitting between them. Germline V gene data show CDR1 as GTSNPN and CDR2 as SVGIG (reference sequence). CDR3 length equals 10 residues. CDR3 region: CAWSPTEAFF. In DNA, the CDR3 is TGTGCCTGGAGTCCGACAGAAGCTTTCTTT.

The J gene is TRBJ2-1, the V gene TRBV7-3; TRBD2 matches at 13 bases. Trimming took 4 bases from V and 8 from J; bases not matched to a gene: 8. The CDR3 consists of 16 residues. The germline gives CDR1 SGHTA, CDR2 FQGTGA. The CDR3 loop reads CASSSKTSGGFHEQFF. DNA of the CDR3: TGTGCCAGCAGCTCGAAGACTAGCGGGGGGTTCCATGAGCAGTTCTTC.

The rearrangement uses TRBV11-2 and TRBJ2-7; TRBD1 agrees at 10 bases. Per germline, CDR1 SGHAT and CDR2 FQNNGV. With V trimmed by 5 bases and J by 7 bases, 11 bases remained unmatched. This CDR3 has 15 residues. CDR3 coding DNA: TGTGCCAGCAGCACCGCCGGGACAGGGGCTCGGGAGCAGTACTTC. This gives the protein CASSTAGTGAREQYF. The variable domain in full, completed from reference TRBV11-2 and TRBJ2-7, reads EAGVAQSPRYKIIEKRQSVAFWCNPISGHATLYWYQQILGQGPKLLIQFQNNGVVDDSQLPKDRFSAERLKGVDSTLKIQPAKLEDSAVYLCASSTAGTGAREQYFGPGTRLTVT.

V gene TRBV15 combines with J gene TRBJ2-3, with 8 positions matching TRBD1. The CDR3 has 16 amino acids. Germline V gene sequence: CDR1 LNHNV, CDR2 YYDKDF (reference sequence). J lost 4 bases, V lost 0 bases, and 6 bases had no gene match. This CDR3 is CATSRDSQGAADTQYF. The CDR3 region has the DNA TGTGCCACCAGCAGAGATAGTCAGGGGGCCGCAGATACGCAGTATTTT.

The chain employs TRBV7-2 and TRBJ1-5; 7 bases align to TRBD1. CDR3 size: 17 residues. J was trimmed by 2 bases and V by 2 bases; bases with no gene match: 9. Germline lookup yields CDR1 SGHTA and CDR2 FQGNSA. The CDR3 region is CASSLSGGSGRNQPQHF. DNA of the CDR3: TGTGCCAGCAGCTTATCAGGGGGGAGTGGGCGCAATCAGCCCCAGCATTTT.

This clone was counted ten times or more. Other DNA sequences within the sample encode an identical CDR3. The chain joins TRBV4-1 to TRBJ1-3, with D unresolved. V lost 1 base and J lost 1, with 8 bases in between. The CDR3 has 15 amino acids. Germline loops: CDR1 MGHRA, CDR2 YSYEKL. The CDR3 region is CASSQVLSSGNTIYF. CDR3 bases: TGCGCCAGCAGCCAAGTGCTCTCATCTGGAAACACCATATATTTT.

The chain carries TRBV5-4 and TRBJ2-3; TRBD1 is a possible D gene (5 bases). The CDR3 has 17 amino acids. The germline V and J ends were trimmed by 4 bases and 1 base, with 19 bases remaining between them. Germline V gives CDR1 SGHNT, CDR2 YYREEE (reference sequence). The chain's CDR3 is CASSKGGKGAGTDTQYF. As DNA, the CDR3 is TGTGCCAGCAGCAAGGGTGGTAAAGGGGCAGGCACAGATACGCAGTATTTT.

The chain has TRBV2 and TRBJ1-2; D unresolved. Germline V lookup: CDR1 SNHLY, CDR2 FYNNEI. The CDR3 is 13 amino acids. With 6 bases removed from V and 6 bases from J, the gap between germline ends came to 14 bases. The chain's CDR3 is CASSPRRDHGYTF. The DNA of the CDR3 is TGTGCCAGCAGCCCTAGGAGGGATCATGGCTACACCTTC.

The chain employs TRBV29-1 and TRBJ2-1, with a tentative D call TRBD2 (5 bases). V was trimmed by 6 bases and J by 6 bases, leaving 12 bases between them. The CDR3 loop spans 12 amino acids. CDR1 is SQVTM and CDR2 is ANQGSEA in the germline V gene. The CDR3 spells CSVKDGGNEQFF. The CDR3 coding sequence is TGCAGCGTCAAAGACGGAGGCAATGAGCAGTTCTTC.

The chain links TRBV4-1 to TRBJ2-2, with D uncertain. The V end was cut by 1 base, the J end by 5 bases, with 8 bases between. The CDR3 covers 14 residues. Per the germline V gene, CDR1 is MGHRA and CDR2 is YSYEKL. CDR3 coding DNA: TGCGCCAGCAGCCAAGCAAGAATGACCGGGGAGCTGTTTTTT. Encoded protein: CASSQARMTGELFF.

The chain's CDR3 is CASSPSESGNEQFF. In DNA, the CDR3 is TGTGCCAGCAGCCCTTCAGAGTCGGGGAATGAGCAGTTCTTC. The chain recombines TRBV7-9 with TRBJ2-1, with TRBD2 as a possible D gene (5 bases). The germline CDR1 and CDR2 sequences are SEHNR and FQNEAQ (reference sequence). V was pared by 5 bases and J by 7 bases, with 15 bases between. The CDR3 runs to 14 residues.

The rearrangement links TRBV5-1 to TRBJ2-7; tentatively, D is TRBD1 or TRBD2 (6 bases each). This CDR3 spans 14 amino acids. Germline loops: CDR1 SGHRS, CDR2 YFSETQ. With 0 bases removed from V and 6 bases from J, the gap between germline ends came to 13 bases. The CDR3 coding sequence is TGCGCCAGCAGCTTGGCCGGGGGCTCGCTCGAGCAGTACTTC. Amino acid sequence: CASSLAGGSLEQYF.

This chain connects TRBV5-1 to TRBJ1-4, with 7 bases aligning to TRBD1. Germline V CDR1 and CDR2: SGHRS, YFSETQ. After removal of 7 bases from V and 10 bases from J, the junction contained 7 bases not matched to a gene. This CDR3 contains 12 residues. The CDR3 DNA is TGCGCCAGCCGACACAGGGGCGCAAAACTGTTTTTT. This codes for CASRHRGAKLFF.

This clone has a handful of counts. V usage is TRBV4-2 and J usage is TRBJ1-1, with 7 bases matching TRBD1. V lost 0 bases, J lost 5 bases, and 9 bases stayed unmatched. There are 16 residues in the CDR3. Germline CDR1 LGHNA, CDR2 YNFKEQ. The CDR3 spells CASSQDRAGGETEAFF. CDR3 bases: TGTGCCAGCAGCCAAGATCGGGCAGGGGGAGAAACTGAAGCTTTCTTT.

V and J are TRBV29-1 and TRBJ1-1; tentatively, D is TRBD1 (5 bases). V was pared by 7 bases and J by 3 bases, with 18 bases between. Germline CDR1 reads SQVTM; CDR2 reads ANQGSEA. This CDR3 has 14 residues. CDR3 DNA sequence: TGCAGCGGTCTGACTCCTGCAGGGCACACTGAAGCTTTCTTT. This encodes CSGLTPAGHTEAFF.